The 17 T cell receptor beta chains in this list originate from one sample, sequenced in a study of T cells in Graves' hyperthyroidism and ophthalmopathy. The source material, RNA transcripts, was used to amplify TCR beta CDR3 regions. The TCR CDR3 was amplified in a first-round RT-PCR using the HTBI primer set. TCRdb re-called the multiplex PCR reads through MiXCR, storing one row per CDR3 protein. The sample lists roughly 380,000 distinct CDR3 sequences, 15% to 20% occurring once. Specimen: blood. Receptor source: a woman in her thirties or forties with Graves' ophthalmopathy.

This clonotype was observed a handful of times. This chain joins TRBV2 and TRBJ2-5; D gene uncertain. V was clipped by 4 bases and J by 1 base, with 10 bases between them. The V gene's germline CDR1 is SNHLY and CDR2 FYNNEI. The CDR3 spans 14 residues. The CDR3, as DNA: TGTGCCAGCAGTGTGGTCAGGCTCCAAGAGACCCAGTACTTC. It is translated as CASSVVRLQETQYF. Complete variable domain (other parts from reference TRBV2 and TRBJ2-5): EPEVTQTPSHQVTQMGQEVILRCVPISNHLYFYWYRQILGQKVEFLVSFYNNEISEKSEIFDDQFSVERPDGSNFTLKIRSTKLEDSAMYFCASSVVRLQETQYFGPGTRLLVL.

This clonotype appeared many times. The chain joins TRBV15 to TRBJ2-5, with TRBD1 as a possible D gene (6 bases). This CDR3 contains 15 residues. Germline CDR1 LNHNV, CDR2 YYDKDF (reference sequence). The V end lost 1 base, the J end lost 5 bases, and 14 bases lay between the germline ends. The chain's CDR3 is CATSRGGQGLETQYF. The CDR3 nucleotides read TGTGCCACCAGCAGAGGGGGTCAGGGGCTGGAGACCCAGTACTTC.

The table lists this clonotype with many counts. The genes are TRBV30 and TRBJ1-1; D ambiguous. Per the germline V gene, CDR1 is GTSNPN and CDR2 is SVGIG (reference sequence). This CDR3 is built from 11 residues. V shed 3 bases and J shed 1 base, with 3 bases lying between them. The CDR3 DNA sequence: TGTGCCTGGAGGAAGAACACTGAAGCTTTCTTT. This translates into CAWRKNTEAFF.

The table lists this clonotype with many counts. The chain is built from TRBV15 and TRBJ2-2; the D gene is possibly TRBD2 (5 bases). Deletions cut 8 bases from V and 4 bases from J, with 17 bases between. The CDR3 contains 15 residues. The V gene's germline CDR1 is LNHNV and CDR2 YYDKDF (reference sequence). The CDR3 is CATPPGWAGTGELFF. In nucleotides, the CDR3 is TGTGCCACCCCCCCGGGATGGGCCGGCACCGGGGAGCTGTTTTTT.

At least ten counts were recorded for this clonotype. This chain uses TRBV6-5 with TRBJ1-2; 8 nucleotides match TRBD1. The V segment lost 2 bases and the J segment 5 bases; nucleotides outside the gene matches: 10. Germline V lookup: CDR1 MNHEY, CDR2 SVGAGI. This CDR3 region has 16 residues. DNA of the CDR3: TGTGCCAGCAGTTACACCGGACAGGGCGGGGGGTATGGCTACACCTTC. Translation: CASSYTGQGGGYGYTF.

This clonotype was detected a few times. Possible read error: a much larger clone is one base away. The chain combines TRBV18 with TRBJ1-1; D is unclear. Germline V gene data show CDR1 as KGHSH and CDR2 as LQKENI. CDR3 length: 13 residues. CDR3 in amino acids: CASSPSGNTKAFF. CDR3 nucleotide sequence: TGTGCCAGCTCACCTTCAGGTAACACTAAAGCTTTCTTT.

The sample holds many counts of this clonotype. V usage is TRBV6-1 and J usage is TRBJ2-5; TRBD2 matches at 7 bases. Losses at the gene ends were 6 bases for V and 5 bases for J; bases not matched to a gene: 6. The CDR3 runs 13 residues. From germline, CDR1 is MNHNS and CDR2 SASEGT. This chain's CDR3 is CASRFMGGETQYF. DNA for the CDR3: TGTGCCAGCAGGTTTATGGGAGGGGAGACCCAGTACTTC.

This clonotype appeared many times. This sequence joins TRBV9 and TRBJ1-1; the D gene is possibly TRBD1 (6 bases). Trimming stripped 4 bases from V and 2 bases from J, with 21 bases between. Germline V gives CDR1 SGDLS, CDR2 YYNGEE. The CDR3 runs 17 residues. The CDR3, as DNA: TGTGCCAGCAGCACCCACCCCATCGGGACACTAAACACTGAAGCTTTCTTT. This codes for CASSTHPIGTLNTEAFF.

This clonotype was found many times. The chain joins TRBV6-1 to TRBJ1-2; 10 nucleotides agree with TRBD1. This CDR3 has 16 residues. Germline CDR1 MNHNS, CDR2 SASEGT. V was clipped by 5 bases and J by 6 bases; unmatched bases: 12. For the CDR3, the DNA is TGTGCCAGCAGTCGGCTCGGACCGGGACAGGGGAATGGCTACACCTTC. It translates to CASSRLGPGQGNGYTF.

This clonotype has a count of ten or more. Written as DNA, the CDR3 is TGCAGTGCTAGAGATCTGGAGGCGGAGACCCAGTACTTC. Protein: CSARDLEAETQYF. The gene calls are TRBV20-1 and TRBJ2-5; possibly TRBD2 for D (5 bases). The CDR3 is 13 residues long. Germline CDR1 and CDR2: DFQATT and SNEGSKA (reference sequence). V lost 0 bases to trimming and J lost 5 bases, with 10 bases between them.

Many counts were recorded for this clonotype. The chain is built from TRBV10-3 and TRBJ1-3; 8 bases map to TRBD1. Per the germline V gene, CDR1 is ENHRY and CDR2 is SYGVKD. After removal of 1 base from V and 0 bases from J, the junction contained 2 bases not matched to a gene. This CDR3 spans 16 amino acids. CDR3 residues: CAISEFTGGSGNTIYF. The CDR3 DNA reads as TGTGCCATCAGTGAGTTTACAGGGGGCTCTGGAAACACCATATATTTT.

The chain uses TRBV11-2 and TRBJ1-1; TRBD1 matches 7 bases. V shed 3 bases, J shed 11 bases, and the junction held 3 bases outside the gene matches. CDR3 length: 11 amino acids. Germline V gives CDR1 SGHAT, CDR2 FQNNGV. The CDR3 sequence: CASSLTGFAFF. CDR3 DNA: TGTGCCAGCAGCTTGACAGGGTTCGCTTTCTTT.

This clonotype was detected many times. This chain joins TRBV28 and TRBJ2-5; 8 bases map to TRBD1. V was clipped by 6 bases and J by 4 bases; unmatched bases: 7. Germline CDR1 MDHEN, CDR2 SYDVKM. The CDR3 sequence is 14 residues long. The chain's CDR3 is CASRNQDRAETQYF. CDR3 nucleotide sequence: TGTGCCAGCAGAAATCAGGACAGGGCAGAGACCCAGTACTTC.

This clonotype has more than one count but fewer than ten. At one end the junction does not follow the germline gene, possibly because of a read error. The chain employs TRBV5-1 and TRBJ1-1; D may be TRBD1 (5 bases). CDR3 size: 15 residues. Germline V gene lookup returns CDR1 SGHRS and CDR2 YFSETQ. The CDR3 protein is CASSLAIGGVTQAFF. CDR3 nucleotide sequence: TGCGCCAGCAGCTTGGCCATTGGGGGGGTCACTCAAGCTTTCTTT. The full variable domain, its missing parts supplied by reference TRBV5-1 and TRBJ1-1, is KAGVTQTPRYLIKTRGQQVTLSCSPISGHRSVSWYQQTPGQGLQFLFEYFSETQRNKGNFPGRFSGRQFSNSRSEMNVSTLELGDSALYLCASSLAIGGVTQAFFGQGTRLTVV.

This clonotype was found a few times. The genes are TRBV12-3 or TRBV12-4 and TRBJ1-5; 9 nucleotides agree with TRBD1. Germline trimming cut 5 bases from V and 16 bases from J; bases unmatched to any gene: 18. The CDR3 consists of 15 residues. DNA of the CDR3: TGTGCCAGCAGTACCAGCGGGACAGGGTCTGCCCGTTACCATTTT. Its translation is CASSTSGTGSARYHF.

In its sample, this clonotype was seen many times. The chain couples TRBV7-6 to TRBJ2-5; 8 bases match TRBD1. Germline V lookup: CDR1 SGHVS, CDR2 FNYEAQ. Trimming took 1 base from V and 4 from J; bases not matched to a gene: 8. This CDR3 contains 16 residues. In DNA form, the CDR3 reads TGTGCCAGCAGCTTAGTAGGGGGGACAGGAACAGAGACCCAGTACTTC. This codes for CASSLVGGTGTETQYF. Together with reference TRBV7-6 and TRBJ2-5, the CDR3 gives the full variable domain: GAGVSQSPRYKVTKRGQDVALRCDPISGHVSLYWYRQALGQGPEFLTYFNYEAQQDKSGLPNDRFSAERPEGSISTLTIQRTEQRDSAMYRCASSLVGGTGTETQYFGPGTRLLVL.

This clonotype was seen many times. This sequence joins TRBV6-1 and TRBJ1-6; 7 nucleotides align to TRBD1. Germline V gives CDR1 MNHNS, CDR2 SASEGT. The length of the CDR3 is 14 residues. Trimming cost V 5 bases and J 7 bases; bases outside gene matches: 5. DNA of the CDR3: TGTGCCAGCAGTCCCCGGGACAGAAATTCACCCCTCCACTTT. The encoded protein is CASSPRDRNSPLHF.